The T cell receptor (beta chain) under discussion was sequenced for a study of blood T cell repertoires in COVID-19 (dated by TCRdb to the early 2020s). Broadly, across the study: Collaborator samples came from the United States, Italy and Spain and covered acute and convalescent phases of COVID-19. Sample metadata almost always included a de-identified subject ID, COVID-19 status, age in years and sex. Where available, HLA class I and class II types were taken from metadata supplied by the sample provider and were not determined by assay-based typing. The material from the prospective study consisted of cDNA or gDNA derived from T cells, B-cell-depleted T cells, or PBMCs. The samples were drawn from the first 160 participants of the ongoing ImmuneRACE study and from roughly 1,300 subjects provided by 6 global collaborators. Deeply sampled blood TCRbeta repertoires from subjects exposed to, actively infected with, or recovered from COVID-19 were included in the dataset. The repertoires were released in a freely available public database meant as a resource for research on the immune response to SARS-CoV-2. Overall study results and their limits: How much clinical and demographic metadata was included differed by source and by participant, and the metadata was provided uncurated.

Note on this clone: The clone's antigen remains unknown. Qualities for individual bases were not recorded, and no much larger clone is one base off.

CDR1 and CDR2, per the germline V gene (reference sequence), are MNHEY and SMNVEV. Trimming at the junction amounts to 5 bases on V and 0 bases on J, and the germline ends lie 8 bases apart. Counted from cysteine to phenylalanine, this CDR3 has 14 amino acids. The only DNA kept is the CDR3, 42 bases in frame from the first base. Participants in the prospective study were aged about 18 to 95 years, lived in about two dozen United States geographic areas, and enrolled through a virtual design. In the prospective study, participants were assigned to cohorts based on the clinical history participants reported in a screening survey and a study questionnaire. For ImmuneRACE Cohort 3, a participant was defined as recovered based on two consecutive negative NP/OP PCR tests, clearance by a healthcare professional, or resolution of symptoms. Each participant in the prospective study had whole blood, serum and a nasopharyngeal or oropharyngeal swab collected by mobile phlebotomists. Prospective study participants could optionally give additional blood draws and questionnaires over an approximately two-month period. Prospective study blood samples were shipped either frozen or at room temperature before DNA extraction.

The immunoSEQ Assay, a bias-controlled multiplex PCR, was used to amplify TCRbeta CDR3 regions from genomic DNA. The published analysis was carried out like this. Within the assay, amplification of reference gene primers was used to estimate how many nucleated cells each sample contained. Sequence reads were collapsed and filtered to measure the absolute abundance of every unique TCRbeta CDR3 rearrangement. For each sample, productive Simpson clonality was calculated as the square root of Simpson's diversity index over productive rearrangements. Imported from immuneACCESS, the table was reduced by TCRdb to in-frame sequences with V and J called. These copies leave out some clones; in studies compared against another copy, an unresolved V gene accounts for under half, and the cause of the remainder is not known. That table is the source of V, J and clone size, and D and trimming were worked out from the DNA. The sample table shows approximately 300,000 clones, and around 85% are seen once. Roughly 4.3% of the sample lies in the top ten.

The TCR was taken from a woman between 25 and 40 years old who had recovered from COVID-19. What was sequenced was PBMCs or T cells enriched from blood (not recorded which). The chain links TRBV27 with TRBJ2-4; TRBD2 is possibly the D segment (6 matching bases). For the CDR3, the sequence is CASSPGVAKNIQYF. The DNA sequence is TGTGCCAGCAGTCCGGGAGTAGCCAAAAACATTCAGTACTTC.